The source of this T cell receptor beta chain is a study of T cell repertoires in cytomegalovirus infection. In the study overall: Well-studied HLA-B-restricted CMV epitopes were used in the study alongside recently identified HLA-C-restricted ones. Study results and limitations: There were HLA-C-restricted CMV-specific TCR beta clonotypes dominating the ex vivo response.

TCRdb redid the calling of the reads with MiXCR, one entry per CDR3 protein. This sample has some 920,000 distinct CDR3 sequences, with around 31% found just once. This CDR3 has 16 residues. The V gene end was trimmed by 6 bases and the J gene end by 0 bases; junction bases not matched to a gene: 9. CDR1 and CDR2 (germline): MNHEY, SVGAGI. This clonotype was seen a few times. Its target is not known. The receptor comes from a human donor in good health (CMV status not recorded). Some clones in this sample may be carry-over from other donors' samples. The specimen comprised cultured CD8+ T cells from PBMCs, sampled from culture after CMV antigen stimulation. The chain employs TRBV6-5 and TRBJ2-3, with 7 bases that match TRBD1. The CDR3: CASSDRTGSSTDTQYF. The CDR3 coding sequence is TGTGCCAGCAGCGATCGGACAGGCTCCAGCACAGATACGCAGTATTTT.